The clone carrying this TCR beta chain was counted a few times. The antigen is not known. Germline V gene sequence: CDR1 LGHNA, CDR2 YSLEER. The V end lost 5 bases, the J end lost 0 bases, and 11 bases lay between the germline ends. CDR3 length: 15 amino acids. Sorting with CD45RO/CCR7/CD25/CD127/CD95/CD27 yielded naive, central memory, regulatory and stem-like memory CD4+ cells. The sequenced template was cDNA made from the entire isolated RNA. Profiling relied on immunoSEQ multiplex PCR, and the TCRdb table lists in-frame clones only, not all of them. The sample records about 410,000 clones, over 11% being singletons. This record comes from a study of beta chain features in type 1 diabetes. Broader study findings: Researchers cautioned that cDNA sequencing could over-represent cells with high TCR expression.

The receptor was isolated from a man younger than 45 in good health. Sequencing was performed on naive CD4+ T cells from blood. The chain has TRBV4-3 and TRBJ2-1; D possibly corresponds to TRBD1 (6 bases). The CDR3 DNA reads TGCGCCAGCAGCTACCGGACAGTCTCCTACAATGAGCAGTTCTTC. This translates into CASSYRTVSYNEQFF.